The clone carrying this T cell receptor (beta chain) came up many times. Its antigen is still unknown. Researchers used genomic DNA as the template to profile TCR beta VDJ and CDR3. TCRdb fed the reads into MiXCR, producing one record per CDR3 protein. The table has just over 450,000 distinct CDR3 sequences, roughly a third seen once. The record originates from a study of CD8+CD57+ T cells in acquired aplastic anemia. Per germline, CDR1 SGHDN and CDR2 FVKESK. There are 16 residues in the CDR3. Trimming took 4 bases from V and 9 from J, leaving 19 bases between them. Points from the study as a whole: Patients and controls turned out to have around 29 CD8+ CDR3 sequences in common. Patients versus controls showed no significant CD8+ Simpson's diversity difference.

All patients picked for sequencing had shown, by flow cytometry, an expansion of CD8+CD57+ cells. The TCR originated in a human donor with aplastic anemia. V and J are TRBV14 and TRBJ1-6; TRBD1 might be the D (6 bases). The sample taken for sequencing was sorted CD4+, CD8+, or CD8+CD57+ T cells (not recorded which) from PBMCs. This chain's CDR3 is CASSPTTGLVVSPLHF. CDR3 sequence (DNA): TGTGCCAGCAGCCCCACGACAGGTTTGGTCGTTTCACCCCTCCACTTT.